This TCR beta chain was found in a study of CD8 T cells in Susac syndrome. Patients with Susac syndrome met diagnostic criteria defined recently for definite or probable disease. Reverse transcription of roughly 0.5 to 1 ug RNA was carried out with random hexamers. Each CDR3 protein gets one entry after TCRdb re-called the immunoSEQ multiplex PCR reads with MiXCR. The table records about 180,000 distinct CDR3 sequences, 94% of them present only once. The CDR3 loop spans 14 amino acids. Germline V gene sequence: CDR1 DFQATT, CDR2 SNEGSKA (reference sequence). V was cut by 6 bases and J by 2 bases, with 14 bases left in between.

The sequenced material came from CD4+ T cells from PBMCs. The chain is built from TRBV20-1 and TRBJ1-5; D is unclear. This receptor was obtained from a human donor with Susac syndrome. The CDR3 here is CSAPLEGGNQPQHF. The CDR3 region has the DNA TGCAGTGCCCCCCTAGAGGGAGGCAATCAGCCCCAGCATTTT.